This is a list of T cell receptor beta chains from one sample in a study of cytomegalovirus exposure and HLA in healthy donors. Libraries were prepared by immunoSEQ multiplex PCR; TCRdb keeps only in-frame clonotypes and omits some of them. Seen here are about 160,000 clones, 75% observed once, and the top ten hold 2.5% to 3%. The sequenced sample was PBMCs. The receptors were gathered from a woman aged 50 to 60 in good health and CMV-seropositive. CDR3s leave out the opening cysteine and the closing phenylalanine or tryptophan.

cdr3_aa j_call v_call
ASSPPRAGGYT TRBJ1-2 TRBV6-1
ASSTTTGAAYEQY TRBJ2-7 TRBV7-2
ACSRGAGGLEPLH TRBJ1-6 TRBV30
ASSESDKTSTDTQY TRBJ2-3 TRBV6-1
ASSLRPGQTNEKLF TRBJ1-4 TRBV5-5
SVDRGMTEAF TRBJ1-1 TRBV29-1
ASSPGLAAPGEQY TRBJ2-7 TRBV11-3
ASSFQGLISGQY TRBJ2-7 TRBV7-8
ASSLAGDSYGYT TRBJ1-2 TRBV5-1
ASRDTTGFNQPQH TRBJ1-5 TRBV6-6
ASSWSYGETQY TRBJ2-5 TRBV5-1
ASSPGTAGNGYT TRBJ1-2 TRBV5-1
ASSYQRNYGYT TRBJ1-2 TRBV6-5
ASSLRGHTEAF TRBJ1-1 TRBV5-1
ASSEPAGRQETQY TRBJ2-5 TRBV25-1
ASSPGTGFQETQY TRBJ2-5 TRBV6-5
SVEEASGYT TRBJ1-2 TRBV29-1
ASSYSIRETQH TRBJ1-5 TRBV6-5
ASSEDTGGNQPQH TRBJ1-5 TRBV6-1
ASMGQTYEQY TRBJ2-7 TRBV2
ASSGGTASGNTIY TRBJ1-3 TRBV5-4
ASSVGRLAGSNNEQF TRBJ2-1 TRBV6-1
ASSEGVGLEAF TRBJ1-1 TRBV5-1
ASSLRDRGGNTEAF TRBJ1-1 TRBV7-8